Shown below are 23 T cell receptor beta chains from a single sample sequenced in a study of shared clonotypes between healthy human individuals. Method: immunoSEQ multiplex PCR; TCRdb's copy keeps in-frame clones and lacks some. The sample records some 1.4 million clones, roughly 96% being singletons. Sequencing used naive CD4+ T cells sorted from blood. Stated subset: CD45RA+ positively selected. The receptor source for this set is a man aged 25-40 years in good health.

The chain joins TRBV25-1 to TRBJ2-6, with D unresolved. CDR1 and CDR2 from the germline V gene are MGHDK and SYGVNS. Deletions cut 1 base from V and 0 bases from J, with 4 bases between. The CDR3 spans 15 residues. The CDR3 coding sequence is TGTGCCAGCAGTGAATGGGACTCTGGGGCCAACGTCCTGACTTTC. Its protein is CASSEWDSGANVLTF.

This rearrangement joins TRBV9 to TRBJ2-7, with 12 bases fitting TRBD2. Germline-derived CDR1 and CDR2 are SGDLS and YYNGEE. CDR3 length: 18 amino acids. With V trimmed by 0 bases and J by 1 base, 8 bases remained unmatched. CDR3 nucleotide sequence: TGTGCCAGCAGCGTAGCTGCAGAGACTAGCGGGAGTTCCTACGAGCAGTACTTC. Translated: CASSVAAETSGSSYEQYF.

The V and J genes are TRBV28 and TRBJ1-1; weak D call: TRBD1 (5 bases). The CDR3 extends over 14 amino acids. Trimming removed 5 bases from V and 1 base from J, with 11 bases in between. Germline CDR1 MDHEN, CDR2 SYDVKM. CDR3 nucleotides: TGTGCCAGCAGTCCGGCAGGGTCGAACACTGAAGCTTTCTTT. Amino acids: CASSPAGSNTEAFF.

The V and J genes are TRBV14 and TRBJ2-7; D ambiguous. Trimming took 0 bases from V and 2 from J, leaving 5 bases between them. The CDR3 is 13 residues long. In germline, CDR1 is SGHDN, CDR2 FVKESK. The CDR3 loop reads CASSQDVTYEQYF. CDR3 bases: TGTGCCAGCAGCCAAGACGTTACCTACGAGCAGTACTTC.

The V and J genes are TRBV9 and TRBJ2-2; unclear D gene. V was clipped by 0 bases and J by 3 bases, with 6 bases between them. CDR1 SGDLS and CDR2 YYNGEE come from the germline V gene. The CDR3 has 14 amino acids. CDR3 residues: CASSVDLHTGELFF. The CDR3 nucleotides are TGTGCCAGCAGCGTAGATCTCCACACCGGGGAGCTGTTTTTT.

V gene TRBV5-5 combines with J gene TRBJ1-4; D perhaps matches TRBD1 (5 bases). There are 20 residues in the CDR3. Germline V gene lookup returns CDR1 SGHKS and CDR2 YYEKEE (reference sequence). With 1 base removed from V and 1 base from J, the gap between germline ends came to 23 bases. The DNA of the CDR3 is TGTGCCAGCAGCTTGTCCGACGCAGGGCGGAGGCTAAAAACTAATGAAAAACTGTTTTTT. It encodes CASSLSDAGRRLKTNEKLFF.

V usage is TRBV29-1 and J usage is TRBJ1-4; 8 positions match TRBD1. There are 14 residues in the CDR3. Trimming cost V 2 bases and J 8 bases; bases outside gene matches: 7. Germline V lookup: CDR1 SQVTM, CDR2 ANQGSEA. The CDR3 spells CSVETARGREKLFF. CDR3 coding DNA: TGCAGCGTTGAAACGGCCAGGGGGCGAGAAAAACTGTTTTTT.

J is TRBJ2-7 and V is TRBV4-2; 10 nucleotides line up with TRBD2. Germline CDR1 is LGHNA and CDR2 is YNFKEQ. Trimming at V came to 3 bases and at J to 0 bases, leaving 2 bases not matched to a gene. The CDR3 runs to 15 residues. The CDR3 loop is CASSQSSGSSYEQYF. The CDR3 DNA reads TGTGCCAGCAGCCAGTCTAGCGGGAGCTCCTACGAGCAGTACTTC.

The rearrangement links TRBV14 to TRBJ1-1; TRBD1 agrees at 7 bases. Germline trimming cut 3 bases from V and 1 base from J; bases unmatched to any gene: 2. Per germline, CDR1 SGHDN and CDR2 FVKESK. This CDR3 region has 14 residues. CDR3: CASSHRGSNTEAFF. The CDR3 coding sequence is TGTGCCAGCAGCCACAGGGGGTCGAACACTGAAGCTTTCTTT.

The genes are TRBV19 and TRBJ1-2, with D possibly TRBD1 on 5 matching bases. The CDR3 loop spans 15 amino acids. Germline assignment: CDR1 LNHDA and CDR2 SQIVND (reference sequence). Trimming stripped 6 bases from V and 7 bases from J, with 21 bases between. The chain's CDR3 is CASSDWGLSSPGYTF. Here the CDR3 DNA reads TGTGCCAGTAGCGACTGGGGACTTTCTTCCCCTGGCTACACCTTC.

This sequence joins TRBV28 and TRBJ2-5, with TRBD1 matching 12 bases. The trim removed 5 bases at V and 7 bases at J, leaving 11 bases unmatched. The length of the CDR3 is 16 residues. Looked up from germline, CDR1 is MDHEN and CDR2 is SYDVKM. As DNA, the CDR3 is TGTGCCAGCAGTATTCCGGGACAGGGGGCGAAGGTGACCCAGTACTTC. As protein: CASSIPGQGAKVTQYF.

This clone has just one count. The chain has TRBV19 and TRBJ2-7; the D is unclear. The germline gives CDR1 LNHDA, CDR2 SQIVND (reference sequence). Between the trimmed V and J ends, which lost 9 bases and 2 bases, there was a span of 20 bases. CDR3 length: 15 residues. The DNA of the CDR3 is TGTGCCAGCTCAGGAGCCCCGGACGTTGCCTACGAGCAGTACTTC. This gives the protein CASSGAPDVAYEQYF.

The chain has TRBV2 and TRBJ2-7; D gene unclear. V was trimmed by 11 bases and J by 6 bases, leaving 14 bases between them. The V gene's germline CDR1 is SNHLY and CDR2 FYNNEI. The CDR3 totals 11 residues. DNA for the CDR3: TGTGCCGCTACCCAATCGAGCGAGCAGTACTTC. This codes for CAATQSSEQYF.

The rearrangement joins TRBV5-1 to TRBJ2-6, with D unclear. Germline CDR1 SGHRS, CDR2 YFSETQ. The CDR3 extends over 14 amino acids. Trimming pared 6 bases from V and 2 bases from J, leaving 9 bases between. The CDR3 DNA is TGCGCCAGCACTGTGGGGACTGGGGCCAACGTCCTGACTTTC. Its translation is CASTVGTGANVLTF.

This sequence joins TRBV7-9 and TRBJ2-3; 7 bases agree with TRBD1. The V gene's germline CDR1 is SEHNR and CDR2 FQNEAQ (reference sequence). The CDR3 is made up of 15 amino acids. The trim removed 4 bases at V and 5 bases at J, leaving 9 bases unmatched. CDR3 DNA: TGTGCCAGCAGCTCCTACAGGGGAAGAGGAGATACGCAGTATTTT. This sequence encodes CASSSYRGRGDTQYF.

The gene calls are TRBV18 and TRBJ2-4; D tentatively fits TRBD1 or TRBD2 (6 bases each). Germline CDR1 reads KGHSH; CDR2 reads LQKENI. Trimming removed 6 bases from V and 8 bases from J, with 14 bases in between. This CDR3 contains 13 residues. CDR3 protein: CASSLRGADIQYF. The CDR3 DNA reads as TGTGCCAGCTCCCTGAGGGGGGCGGACATTCAGTACTTC.

The chain combines TRBV5-6 with TRBJ2-3; D not certain. Looked up from germline, CDR1 is SGHDT and CDR2 is YYEEEE. The CDR3 consists of 15 residues. V was pared by 0 bases and J by 5 bases, with 13 bases between. The CDR3 DNA reads TGTGCCAGCAGCTTGGTGGACGGATTCAGAGATACGCAGTATTTT. Translating gives CASSLVDGFRDTQYF.

The rearrangement uses TRBV5-1 and TRBJ2-5; 11 bases fit TRBD1. V lost 5 bases, J lost 5 bases, and 8 bases stayed unmatched. This CDR3 comprises 15 residues. CDR1 SGHRS and CDR2 YFSETQ come from the germline V gene. The CDR3 region is CASSFRTGGRETQYF. The DNA of the CDR3 is TGCGCCAGCAGTTTCAGGACAGGGGGCAGGGAGACCCAGTACTTC.

This clone was detected only once. V usage is TRBV19 and J usage is TRBJ2-7, with D possibly TRBD2 on 5 matching bases. Trimming stripped 11 bases from V and 0 bases from J, with 11 bases between. The germline CDR1 and CDR2 sequences are LNHDA and SQIVND (reference sequence). CDR3 length: 12 residues. The CDR3 bases are TGTGCCGTCGGTGGGAGCTCCTACGAGCAGTACTTC. It specifies CAVGGSSYEQYF. Full variable domain (missing parts from reference TRBV19 and TRBJ2-7): DGGITQSPKYLFRKEGQNVTLSCEQNLNHDAMYWYRQDPGQGLRLIYYSQIVNDFQKGDIAEGYSVSREKKESFPLTVTSAQKNPTAFYLCAVGGSSYEQYFGPGTRLTVT.

CDR3 in DNA: TGCGCCAGCAGCCAAGTTAAGAGGAACTCCTACGAGCAGTACTTC. This translates into CASSQVKRNSYEQYF. The V gene is TRBV4-1, the J gene TRBJ2-7; D gene unclear. CDR3 length equals 15 residues. Germline loops: CDR1 MGHRA, CDR2 YSYEKL. Trimming shortened V by 1 base and J by 0 bases, and 10 bases separated the two germline ends.

To note about this clone: Other DNA sequences within the sample encode an identical CDR3. This rearrangement joins TRBV7-9 to TRBJ2-5; the match to TRBD1 covers 8 bases. Germline V gene sequence: CDR1 SEHNR, CDR2 FQNEAQ (reference sequence). The J segment lost 5 bases and the V segment lost 6 bases, leaving 2 bases of the junction unmatched. There are 12 residues in the CDR3. The CDR3 spells CASSRQGETQYF. The CDR3 DNA reads as TGTGCCAGCAGTCGACAGGGGGAGACCCAGTACTTC.

The chain recombines TRBV11-3 with TRBJ2-2; D is undetermined. The CDR3 totals 20 residues. The germline V gene has CDR1 SGHNT and CDR2 YENEEA. V lost 0 bases and J 1 base, leaving 21 bases between the germline ends. In nucleotides, the CDR3 is TGTGCCAGCAGCTTAGATGTTGTCTTCGGCGGAACTTTGAACACCGGGGAGCTGTTTTTT. It specifies CASSLDVVFGGTLNTGELFF. Full variable domain (outside the CDR3, taken from reference TRBV11-3 and TRBJ2-2): EAGVVQSPRYKIIEKKQPVAFWCNPISGHNTLYWYLQNLGQGPELLIRYENEEAVDDSQLPKDRFSAERLKGVDSTLKIQPAELGDSAVYLCASSLDVVFGGTLNTGELFFGEGSRLTVL.

The chain carries TRBV28 and TRBJ2-1; 11 nucleotides align to TRBD2. After removal of 5 bases from V and 2 bases from J, the junction contained 5 bases not matched to a gene. The V gene's germline CDR1 is MDHEN and CDR2 SYDVKM. This CDR3 is built from 16 residues. The chain's CDR3 is CASSEIAGGAYNEQFF. The CDR3 DNA follows: TGTGCCAGCAGTGAAATAGCGGGAGGGGCCTACAATGAGCAGTTCTTC.